This section outlines one T cell receptor beta chain sequence together with its context. This entry comes from a study of blood T cells in healthy people across ages. There are 15 residues in the CDR3. Trimming cost V 7 bases and J 0 bases, with 12 bases left between them. CDR1 is MNHEY, CDR2 SVGEGT, per germline. A sample-barcoded 5' primer and a J-beta primer mix were used in a second PCR of roughly 6 to 11 cycles. Using its own MiXCR run on the 5' RACE reads, TCRdb lists one record per CDR3 protein. The repertoire holds about 600,000 distinct CDR3 sequences, with around 48% as singletons. The sequenced sample consisted of blood. The genes are TRBV6-2 or TRBV6-3 and TRBJ2-2, with a possible D match to TRBD1 (6 bases). The TCR originated in an elderly man in good health. The CDR3 region has the DNA TGTGCCAGCAAGGGAACAGGGCCGAACACCGGGGAGCTGTTTTTT. Translating gives CASKGTGPNTGELFF.